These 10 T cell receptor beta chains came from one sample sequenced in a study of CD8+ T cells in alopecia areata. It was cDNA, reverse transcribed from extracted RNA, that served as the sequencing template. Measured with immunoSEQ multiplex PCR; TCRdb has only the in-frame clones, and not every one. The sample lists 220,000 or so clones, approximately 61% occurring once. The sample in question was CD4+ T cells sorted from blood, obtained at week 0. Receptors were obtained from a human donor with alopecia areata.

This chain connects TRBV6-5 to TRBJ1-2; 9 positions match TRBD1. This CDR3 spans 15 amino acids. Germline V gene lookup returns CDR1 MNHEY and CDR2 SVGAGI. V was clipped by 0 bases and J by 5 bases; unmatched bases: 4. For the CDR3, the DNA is TGTGCCAGCAGTTACTCGAGGGGACAGGGTTATGGCTACACCTTC. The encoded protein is CASSYSRGQGYGYTF.

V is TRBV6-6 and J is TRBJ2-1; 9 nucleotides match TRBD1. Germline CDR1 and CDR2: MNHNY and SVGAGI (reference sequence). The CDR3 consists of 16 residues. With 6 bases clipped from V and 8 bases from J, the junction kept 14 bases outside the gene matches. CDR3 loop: CASSYVRGQGLHEQFF. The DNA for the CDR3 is TGTGCCAGCAGCTACGTGAGAGGACAGGGGCTTCATGAGCAGTTCTTC.

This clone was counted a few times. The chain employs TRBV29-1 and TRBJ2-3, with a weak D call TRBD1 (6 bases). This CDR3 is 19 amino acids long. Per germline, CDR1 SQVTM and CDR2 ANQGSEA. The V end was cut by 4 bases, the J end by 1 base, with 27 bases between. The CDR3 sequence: CSVAPWQGIKKPGTDTQYF. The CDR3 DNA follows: TGCAGCGTTGCCCCCTGGCAGGGGATAAAGAAGCCGGGCACAGATACGCAGTATTTT.

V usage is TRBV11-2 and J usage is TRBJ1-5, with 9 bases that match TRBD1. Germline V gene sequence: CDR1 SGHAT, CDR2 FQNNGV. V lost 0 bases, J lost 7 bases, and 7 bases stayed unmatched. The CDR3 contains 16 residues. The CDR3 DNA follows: TGTGCCAGCAGCTTAGACGACAGGGGGGTACGGCAGCCCCAGCATTTT. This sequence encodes CASSLDDRGVRQPQHF.

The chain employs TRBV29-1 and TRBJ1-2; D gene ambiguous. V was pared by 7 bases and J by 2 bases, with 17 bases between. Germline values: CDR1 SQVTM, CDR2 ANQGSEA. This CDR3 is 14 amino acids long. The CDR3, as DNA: TGCAGCGCCTCGACTGAAGCCCCCAACTATGGCTACACCTTC. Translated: CSASTEAPNYGYTF.

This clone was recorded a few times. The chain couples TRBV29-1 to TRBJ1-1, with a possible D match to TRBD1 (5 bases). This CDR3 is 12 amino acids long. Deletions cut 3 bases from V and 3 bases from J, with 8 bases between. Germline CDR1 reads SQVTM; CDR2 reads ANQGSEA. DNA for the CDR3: TGCAGCGTTGACAGGGTGGACACTGAAGCTTTCTTT. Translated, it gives CSVDRVDTEAFF.

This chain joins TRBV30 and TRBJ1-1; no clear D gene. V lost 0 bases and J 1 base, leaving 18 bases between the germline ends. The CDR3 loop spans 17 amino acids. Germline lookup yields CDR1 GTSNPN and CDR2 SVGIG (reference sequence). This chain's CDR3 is CAWSVLGRPGKNTEAFF. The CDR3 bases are TGTGCCTGGAGTGTACTAGGGCGGCCCGGGAAGAACACTGAAGCTTTCTTT.

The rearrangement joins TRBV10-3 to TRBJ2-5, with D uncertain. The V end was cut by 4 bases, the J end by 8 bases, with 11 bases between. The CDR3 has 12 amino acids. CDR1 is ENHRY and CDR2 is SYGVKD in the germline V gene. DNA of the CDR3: TGTGCCATCAGTGGGCACGAGAGAACCCAGTACTTC. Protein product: CAISGHERTQYF.

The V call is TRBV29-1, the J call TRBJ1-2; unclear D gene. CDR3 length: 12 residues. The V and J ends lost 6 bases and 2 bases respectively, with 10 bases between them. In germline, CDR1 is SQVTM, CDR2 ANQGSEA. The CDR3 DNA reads TGCAGCGTCTTGACAATAAACTATGGCTACACCTTC. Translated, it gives CSVLTINYGYTF.

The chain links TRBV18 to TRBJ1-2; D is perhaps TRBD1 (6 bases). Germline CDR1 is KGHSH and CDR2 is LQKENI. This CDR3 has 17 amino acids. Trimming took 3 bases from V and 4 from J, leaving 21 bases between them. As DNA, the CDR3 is TGTGCCAGCTCACCCCGCGAACAGGGCCTAAGTAGCTATGGCTACACCTTC. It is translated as CASSPREQGLSSYGYTF.